The 4 T cell receptor beta chains below were found in one sample sequenced in a study of shared clonotypes between healthy human individuals. Generated by immunoSEQ multiplex PCR, the TCRdb table keeps only in-frame clones and is missing some. The table lists more than 80,000 clones, around 67% of them singletons, with about 42% in the top ten. Input material: memory CD8+ T cells sorted from blood. Subset indicated: CD45RO+ cells pooled with CCR7-negative TemRA cells. Every receptor here comes from a man aged 30-40 years in good health.

As DNA, the CDR3 is TGCGCCAGCAGCGGAAGCGGGGCTCCCTACGAGCAGTACTTC. This gives the protein CASSGSGAPYEQYF. The chain links TRBV5-1 to TRBJ2-5; 7 bases map to TRBD2. TRBJ2-7 explains the end of the DNA better; the J call may be wrong. This CDR3 spans 14 amino acids. Germline CDR1 SGHRS, CDR2 YFSETQ.

The V call is TRBV28, the J call TRBJ2-1; possible D gene TRBD2, 6 bases. CDR3 length: 12 residues. The germline CDR1 and CDR2 sequences are MDHEN and SYDVKM. The V end lost 6 bases, the J end lost 9 bases, and 12 bases lay between the germline ends. In DNA form, the CDR3 reads TGTGCCAGCAGCACTCTAGCGTTTGAGCAGTTCTTC. Amino acid sequence: CASSTLAFEQFF.

J is TRBJ2-2 and V is TRBV27; 11 nucleotides agree with TRBD2. Trimming removed 9 bases from V and 4 bases from J; junction bases left unmatched: 10. Per germline, CDR1 MNHEY and CDR2 SMNVEV (reference sequence). The CDR3 is 16 residues long. For the CDR3, the DNA is TGTGCCAGTGTTCTAGCGGGAGGCCCCGGCACCGGGGAGCTGTTTTTT. The encoded protein is CASVLAGGPGTGELFF.

The chain carries TRBV27 and TRBJ1-2, with D unclear. Trimming removed 4 bases from V and 4 bases from J, with 10 bases in between. The germline CDR1 and CDR2 sequences are MNHEY and SMNVEV (reference sequence). This CDR3 is 13 amino acids long. CDR3 sequence (DNA): TGTGCCAGCAGTTCCTCCCATGGCTATGGCTACACCTTC. This sequence encodes CASSSSHGYGYTF.